This T cell receptor (beta chain) comes out of a study of patients and donors after allogeneic stem cell transplantation. Trimming took 0 bases from V and 4 from J; bases not matched to a gene: 20. This CDR3 is built from 20 residues. The germline V gene encodes CDR1 LGHNA and CDR2 YNFKEQ. TCRdb re-called the RT-PCR reads through MiXCR, storing one row per CDR3 protein. The sample consists of about a million distinct CDR3 sequences, roughly 18% of them appearing once. Sequencing was carried out using blood, either unsorted or a sorted T cell fraction (not recorded which). The TCR comes from a human donor who was either an allogeneic HSCT recipient or a stem cell or donor lymphocyte infusion donor (not recorded which). It is not recorded whose cells these are; they may come from a transplant donor. The chain is built from TRBV4-2 and TRBJ1-1; 7 bases fit TRBD1. In DNA form, the CDR3 reads TGTGCCAGCAGCCAAGAATGGGCCAATCTGGAGAACAGGGGAGGCACTGAAGCTTTCTTT. It translates to CASSQEWANLENRGGTEAFF.